The source of this TCR beta chain is a study of monozygotic twins with inflammatory bowel disease. TCRdb re-analyzed the 5' RACE reads; it lists each CDR3 protein once, without DNA. This sample's table has over 100,000 distinct CDR3 sequences. Blood, more than 2 ml, was drawn per donor. The total RNA came straight from whole blood, and T cells were not sorted beforehand. There are 15 residues in the CDR3. Material: blood. The J gene is TRBJ2-1, the V gene TRBV12-3 or TRBV12-4; TCRdb reports TRBD2, a call that lacks DNA to check it against. This receptor was taken from a human donor with ulcerative colitis or Crohn's disease, or a healthy co-twin of an affected twin (not recorded which). The CDR3 protein is CASSPSGAEPTMRFF.